Below are 8 T cell receptor beta chains sequenced from a single sample in a study of T cells in Graves' hyperthyroidism and ophthalmopathy. TCR beta CDR3 regions were amplified from RNA transcripts. HTBI primers were used for first-round RT-PCR of the TCR CDR3. TCRdb reanalysed the multiplex PCR reads using MiXCR and keeps one entry per CDR3 protein. The sample carries some 400,000 distinct CDR3 sequences, roughly 14% recorded once. Sequenced sample: blood. Every receptor here comes from a man aged 25-45 years with Graves' hyperthyroidism that later progressed to Graves' ophthalmopathy.

This clonotype was counted only a few times. This chain links TRBV6-6 with TRBJ2-7; the D gene is possibly TRBD2 (7 bases). The germline gives CDR1 MNHNY, CDR2 SVGAGI (reference sequence). This CDR3 has 17 residues. The V end was cut by 0 bases, the J end by 5 bases, with 20 bases between. The CDR3: CASSYSSNGGRVNEQYF. The CDR3 coding sequence is TGTGCCAGCAGTTACTCGAGTAACGGGGGGCGCGTCAACGAGCAGTACTTC.

This chain links TRBV5-1 with TRBJ2-1, with 9 bases aligning to TRBD1. The assigned J gene may be wrong: the sequence end matches TRBJ2-7 better. Germline V lookup: CDR1 SGHRS, CDR2 YFSETQ. This CDR3 is 19 amino acids long. CDR3 nucleotide sequence: TGCGCCAGCAGCTTGGTGCGGACAGGGGCCTTTAGCTCCTACAATGAGCAGTACTTC. This sequence encodes CASSLVRTGAFSSYNEQYF.

This clonotype has ten or more counts. The chain couples TRBV30 to TRBJ2-7, with D perhaps TRBD1 (7 bases). CDR1 and CDR2 (germline): GTSNPN, SVGIG (reference sequence). CDR3 size: 15 residues. V lost 2 bases and J lost 5, with 19 bases in between. In DNA, the CDR3 is TGTGCCTGGAGTTACGGAGACAGGGACTTACACGAGCAGTACTTC. Protein sequence: CAWSYGDRDLHEQYF.

This clonotype has more than one count but fewer than ten. The chain is built from TRBV5-5 and TRBJ2-7; TRBD1 matches 7 bases. CDR3 size: 13 residues. The junction had 4 bases not matched to a gene; V was cut back by 2 bases and J by 5 bases. Germline V gene data show CDR1 as SGHKS and CDR2 as YYEKEE (reference sequence). The CDR3 nucleotides read TGTGCCAGCAGCTTTCCAGGGGGACACGAGCAGTACTTC. It is translated as CASSFPGGHEQYF.

This clonotype turned up a few times. V gene TRBV5-1 combines with J gene TRBJ2-2, with D maybe TRBD1 (7 bases). CDR1 is SGHRS, CDR2 YFSETQ, per germline. V shed 1 base and J shed 6 bases, with 13 bases lying between them. This CDR3 has 15 residues. The CDR3 is CASSLRPGGPGELFF. In DNA form, the CDR3 reads TGCGCCAGCAGCTTGAGGCCAGGGGGGCCCGGGGAGCTGTTTTTT.

The chain couples TRBV20-1 to TRBJ2-5; 7 bases line up with TRBD1. Trimming took 7 bases from V and 2 from J; bases not matched to a gene: 7. The CDR3 covers 13 residues. Germline V CDR1 and CDR2: DFQATT, SNEGSKA (reference sequence). This CDR3 is CSVKQGWQETQYF. The CDR3 DNA reads TGCAGTGTCAAACAGGGGTGGCAAGAGACCCAGTACTTC.

This clonotype appeared a few times. The gene calls are TRBV7-8 and TRBJ2-3; D is unresolved. The germline V and J ends were trimmed by 2 bases and 2 bases, with 5 bases remaining between them. Germline CDR1 reads SGHVS; CDR2 reads FQNEAQ. The CDR3 is made up of 13 amino acids. Here the CDR3 reads CASSLFNTDTQYF. The CDR3 DNA follows: TGTGCCAGCAGCTTATTCAACACAGATACGCAGTATTTT.

The sample holds many counts of this clonotype. V and J are TRBV11-3 and TRBJ2-1; 9 bases are shared with TRBD2. Unmatched junction bases numbered 8, after V lost 0 bases and J lost 8 bases. This CDR3 spans 16 amino acids. CDR1 and CDR2 from the germline V gene are SGHNT and YENEEA. The CDR3 nucleotides are TGTGCCAGCAGCTTAGAAGGGCGGGGGGGCATCGATGAGCAGTTCTTC. Protein: CASSLEGRGGIDEQFF.